The present entry profiles one T cell receptor beta chain with its context. Its matching antigen is unknown. A single record per CDR3 protein comes from TCRdb applying MiXCR to the 5' RACE reads. Of about 400,000 distinct CDR3 sequences listed, 23% were seen once; the top ten hold 10% to 15%. The data are from a study of T-cell memory formation after mild COVID-19. Whole-study findings and limits: CD8+ contracting clones occupied EMRA, while CD4+ ones occupied mainly CM and EM.

Germline V gene lookup returns CDR1 MGHRA and CDR2 YSYEKL. The CDR3 loop spans 16 amino acids. V dropped 1 base and J dropped 3; count of bases not matched to a gene: 6. This TCR derives from an adult woman who had mild COVID-19 (a few samples of this study predate the infection). Cell type and time point are not known. The chain carries TRBV4-1 and TRBJ2-3; 8 bases are shared with TRBD1. Input material: PBMCs or a T cell subset sorted from them (not recorded which). CDR3 residues: CASSQVGQDWTDTQYF. CDR3 in DNA: TGCGCCAGCAGCCAAGTGGGACAGGATTGGACAGATACGCAGTATTTT.